A single T cell receptor (beta chain) is shown here with its context. Its target is not known. This CDR3 comprises 16 residues. CDR1 is MGHRA, CDR2 YSYEKL, per germline. V was trimmed by 2 bases and J by 7 bases, leaving 18 bases between them. The sample belongs to a study of shared clonotypes between healthy human individuals. Profiled with immunoSEQ multiplex PCR; TCRdb holds only in-frame clones, not every one. Of fewer than 850,000 clones listed, about three quarters are singletons. Study-level results: The naive CD4 repertoires of a handful of donors were compared, and around 4.9% of clonotypes were shared. A generally larger estimated richness was seen in naive subsets than in memory subsets.

The gene calls are TRBV4-1 and TRBJ2-1, with a possible D match to TRBD2 (5 bases). The sample comprised memory CD4+ T cells sorted from blood. Subset noted: CD45RA-negative fraction. The sequence was obtained from a woman in her twenties or thirties in good health. CDR3 DNA: TGCGCCAGCAGCCAACCCGCAAGGACTTCACGGAATGAGCAGTTCTTC. Its protein is CASSQPARTSRNEQFF.